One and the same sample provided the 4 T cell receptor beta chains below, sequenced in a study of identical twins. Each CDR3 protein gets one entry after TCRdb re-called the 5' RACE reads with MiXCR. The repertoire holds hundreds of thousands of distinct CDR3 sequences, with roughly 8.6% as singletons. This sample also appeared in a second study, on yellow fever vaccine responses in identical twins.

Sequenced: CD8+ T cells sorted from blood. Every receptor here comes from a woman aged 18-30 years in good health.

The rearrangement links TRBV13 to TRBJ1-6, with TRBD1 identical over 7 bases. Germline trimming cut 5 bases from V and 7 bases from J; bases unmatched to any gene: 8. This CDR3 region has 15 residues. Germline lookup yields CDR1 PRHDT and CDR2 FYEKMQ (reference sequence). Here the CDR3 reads CASSGTDNNNSPLHF. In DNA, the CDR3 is TGTGCCAGCAGCGGGACAGATAATAACAATTCACCCCTCCACTTT.

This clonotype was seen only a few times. The CDR3 is CASTPGQGSDTQYF. The CDR3 DNA is TGTGCCAGCACCCCGGGACAGGGATCAGATACGCAGTATTTT. The rearrangement uses TRBV6-4 and TRBJ2-3; 9 nucleotides line up with TRBD1. The CDR3 runs to 14 residues. J gave up 4 bases and V 7 bases, and 6 bases lay outside the gene matches. Germline V CDR1 and CDR2: MRHNA, SNTAGT.

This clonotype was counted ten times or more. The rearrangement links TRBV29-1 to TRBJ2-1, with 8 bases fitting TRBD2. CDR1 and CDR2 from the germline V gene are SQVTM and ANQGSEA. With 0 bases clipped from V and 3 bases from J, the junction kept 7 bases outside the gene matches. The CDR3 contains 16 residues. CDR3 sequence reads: CSVEERGGTNYNEQFF. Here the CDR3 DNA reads TGCAGCGTTGAAGAACGCGGGGGGACGAACTACAATGAGCAGTTCTTC.

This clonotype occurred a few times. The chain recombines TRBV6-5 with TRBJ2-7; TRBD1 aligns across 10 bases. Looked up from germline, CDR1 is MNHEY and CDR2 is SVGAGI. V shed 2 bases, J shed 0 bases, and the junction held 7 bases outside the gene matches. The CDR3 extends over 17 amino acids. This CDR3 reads CASSYPKGQGSSYEQYF. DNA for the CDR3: TGTGCCAGCAGTTACCCGAAGGGACAGGGGAGCTCCTACGAGCAGTACTTC.